This TCR beta chain was observed in a study of blood T cell repertoires in COVID-19. Whole-study context: Sample material is recorded as cDNA or gDNA derived from T cells, B-cell-depleted T cells, or PBMCs.

Produced via immunoSEQ multiplex PCR; TCRdb's table is partial and in-frame only. The top ten clones hold approximately 2.4% of a sample with over 200,000 clones, 65% to 90% of them seen once. The CDR3 extends over 15 amino acids. V shed 4 bases and J shed 5 bases, with 16 bases lying between them. Looked up from germline, CDR1 is SGHRS and CDR2 is YFSETQ. The chain has TRBV5-1 and TRBJ2-4; D may be TRBD2 (7 bases). The sequence was obtained from a middle-aged man who had recovered from COVID-19. The sample taken for sequencing was peripheral blood. CDR3 sequence: CASSRGGGSENIQYF. CDR3 bases: TGCGCCAGCAGCCGGGGAGGGGGTTCGGAAAACATTCAGTACTTC.